Listed below are T cell receptor beta chains from one sample, sequenced in a study of blood T cell repertoires in COVID-19. This table comes from immunoSEQ multiplex PCR, and its TCRdb copy is limited to in-frame clones, with some not included. The sample shows almost 70,000 clones, roughly three quarters of them seen only once. The sequenced material came from peripheral blood. The receptors shown here come from a man aged 55 to 70 with acute or convalescent COVID-19. Each CDR3 is given with its conserved first and last residue. D genes are given only for firm matches. Where a row states a size, it is once, few, many or the class of an expanded clone; other rows omit it.

CDR3 length | J gene | V gene | D gene | clone size | CDR3 DNA | CDR3 protein
15 | TRBJ2-1 | TRBV5-5 | NA | NA | TGTGCCAGCAGCCCCACGGGATTCTCCTACAATGAGCAGTTCTTC | CASSPTGFSYNEQFF
15 | TRBJ2-7 | TRBV7-6 | TRBD1 | NA | TGTGCCAGCAGCTTAGGGACAGGGGGCGGGTACGAGCAGTACTTC | CASSLGTGGGYEQYF
18 | TRBJ1-6 | TRBV6-6 | TRBD1 | NA | TGTGCCAGCAGTCGAATTTCCAGTTCCGGGACAGGGGGTTCACCCCTCCACTTT | CASSRISSSGTGGSPLHF
16 | TRBJ2-1 | TRBV4-3 | NA | once | TGCGCCAGCAGCCAAGATCACGCGGGGCCCTACAATGAGCAGTTCTTC | CASSQDHAGPYNEQFF
14 | TRBJ1-1 | TRBV18 | NA | NA | TGTGCCAGCTCACAAAGGACAGAGAACACTGAAGCTTTCTTT | CASSQRTENTEAFF
16 | TRBJ1-4 | TRBV27 | TRBD1 | once | TGTGCCAGCTCCCGCCGAGGGGGCCTGGATAATGAAAAACTGTTTTTT | CASSRRGGLDNEKLFF
16 | TRBJ1-2 | TRBV18 | NA | NA | TGTGCCAGCTCACCACTGACAGAGGATCCCTTCTATGGCTACACCTTC | CASSPLTEDPFYGYTF
12 | TRBJ2-7 | TRBV3-1/TRBV3-2 | NA | few | TGTGCCAGCAGCCACAGCGGACGCGAGCAGTACTTC | CASSHSGREQYF
13 | TRBJ1-2 | TRBV5-8 | NA | NA | TGTGCCAGCAGCAACCTAGCTAACTATGGCTACACCTTC | CASSNLANYGYTF
15 | TRBJ2-7 | TRBV4-1 | NA | once | TGCGCCAGCAGCCAAGATTATCAGGGGACCTACGAGCAGTACTTC | CASSQDYQGTYEQYF
10 | TRBJ1-1 | TRBV3-1/TRBV3-2 | NA | NA | TGTGCCAGCAGCCAAGATATAGCTTTCTTT | CASSQDIAFF
14 | TRBJ2-7 | TRBV7-2 | TRBD1 | few | TGTGCCAGCAGCTTCGGACAGGGCAGCTACGAGCAGTACTTC | CASSFGQGSYEQYF
14 | TRBJ1-2 | TRBV10-3 | TRBD1 | NA | TGTGCCATCAGAGACGACAGGGCTAACTATGGCTACACCTTC | CAIRDDRANYGYTF
12 | TRBJ1-1 | TRBV19 | NA | NA | TGTGCCAGTAGTCAGGGGCTCACTGAAGCTTTCTTT | CASSQGLTEAFF
20 | TRBJ2-2 | TRBV5-1 | TRBD1 | NA | TGCGCCAGCAGCTTGCGACCGGGACAGGGGTCTTCCGCGAACACCGGGGAGCTGTTTTTT | CASSLRPGQGSSANTGELFF
15 | TRBJ1-1 | TRBV7-2 | NA | NA | TGTGCCAGCAGCTTCGACGGACGGGGGAAATCCGAAGCTTTCTTT | CASSFDGRGKSEAFF
13 | TRBJ1-5 | TRBV6-5 | NA | NA | TGTGCCAGCAGGCAGGGTTACGGACAGCCCCAGCATTTT | CASRQGYGQPQHF
15 | TRBJ1-4 | TRBV10-2 | NA | once | TGCGCCAGCGCCGACGATGGGGGGACTAATGAAAAACTGTTTTTT | CASADDGGTNEKLFF
14 | TRBJ1-1 | TRBV5-6 | NA | few | TGTGCCAGCAGCTTGTCGGGGTCGGGCACTGAAGCTTTCTTT | CASSLSGSGTEAFF
15 | TRBJ1-6 | TRBV18 | TRBD1 | NA | TGTGCCAGCTCACCGGGACAGCCAGATAATTCACCCCTCCACTTT | CASSPGQPDNSPLHF